This TCR beta chain was recorded in a study of cytomegalovirus exposure and HLA in healthy donors. Study overall: Of all 360 or so donors who were genotyped, 75% to 90% belonged to the Caucasian-associated ancestry cluster.

Germline values: CDR1 MNHEY, CDR2 SMNVEV (reference sequence). The CDR3 is 14 residues long. V was clipped by 5 bases and J by 1 base; unmatched bases: 1. The PCR was carried out with 60 Vbeta primers and 13 Jbeta primers. Measured with immunoSEQ multiplex PCR; TCRdb has only the in-frame clones, and not every one. This sample contains approximately 93,000 clones. The source material was PBMCs. This receptor was taken from a woman aged 25 to 45 in good health and CMV-seronegative. The chain recombines TRBV27 with TRBJ2-7; 11 bases line up with TRBD1. The CDR3 region has the DNA TGTGCCAGCAGTGGACAGGGGGCTTCCTACGAGCAGTACTTC. Translation: CASSGQGASYEQYF.